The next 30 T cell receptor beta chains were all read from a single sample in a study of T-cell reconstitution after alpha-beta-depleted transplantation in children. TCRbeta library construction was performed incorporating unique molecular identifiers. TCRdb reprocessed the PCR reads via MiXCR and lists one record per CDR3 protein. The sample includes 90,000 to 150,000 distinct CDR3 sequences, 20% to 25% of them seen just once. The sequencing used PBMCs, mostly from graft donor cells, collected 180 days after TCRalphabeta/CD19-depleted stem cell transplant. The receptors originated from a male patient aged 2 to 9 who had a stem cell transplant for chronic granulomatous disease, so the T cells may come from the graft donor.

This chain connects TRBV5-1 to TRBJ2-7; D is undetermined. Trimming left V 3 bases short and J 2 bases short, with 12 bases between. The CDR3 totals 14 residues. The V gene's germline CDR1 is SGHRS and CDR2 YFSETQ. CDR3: CASSSSNLPYEQYF. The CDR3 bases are TGCGCCAGCAGCTCTTCAAACCTCCCCTACGAGCAGTACTTC.

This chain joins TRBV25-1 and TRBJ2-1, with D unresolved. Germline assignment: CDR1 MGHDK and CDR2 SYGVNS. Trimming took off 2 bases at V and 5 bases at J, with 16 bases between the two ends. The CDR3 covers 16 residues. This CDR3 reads CASSEHLVAAHNEQFF. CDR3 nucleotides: TGTGCCAGCAGTGAACATCTAGTTGCAGCCCACAATGAGCAGTTCTTC.

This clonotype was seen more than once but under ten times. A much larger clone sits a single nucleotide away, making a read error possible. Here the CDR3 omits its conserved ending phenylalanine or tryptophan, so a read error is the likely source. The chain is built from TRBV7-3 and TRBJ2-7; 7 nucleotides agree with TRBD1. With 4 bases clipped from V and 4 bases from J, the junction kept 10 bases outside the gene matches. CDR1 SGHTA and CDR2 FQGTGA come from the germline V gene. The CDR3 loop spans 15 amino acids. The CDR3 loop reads CASSSGQIPPYEQYL. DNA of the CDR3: TGTGCCAGCAGCTCGGGACAGATTCCCCCTTACGAGCAGTACTTG.

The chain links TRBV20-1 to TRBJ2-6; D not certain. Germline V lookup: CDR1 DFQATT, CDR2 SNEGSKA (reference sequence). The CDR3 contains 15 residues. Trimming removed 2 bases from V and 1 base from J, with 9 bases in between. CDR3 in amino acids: CSARYGMSGANVLTF. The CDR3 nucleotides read TGCAGTGCTAGATATGGAATGTCTGGGGCCAACGTCCTGACTTTC.

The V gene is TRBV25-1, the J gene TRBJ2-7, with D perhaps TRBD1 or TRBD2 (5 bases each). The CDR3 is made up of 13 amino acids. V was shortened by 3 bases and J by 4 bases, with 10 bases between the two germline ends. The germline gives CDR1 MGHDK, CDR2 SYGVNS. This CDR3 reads CASSDGATYEQYF. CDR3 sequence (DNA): TGTGCCAGCAGTGACGGGGCAACTTACGAGCAGTACTTC.

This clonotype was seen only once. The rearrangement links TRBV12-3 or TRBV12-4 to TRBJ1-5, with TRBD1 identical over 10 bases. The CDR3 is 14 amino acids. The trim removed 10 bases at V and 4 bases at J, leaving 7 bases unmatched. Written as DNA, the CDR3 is TGTGCCAACAGGTCGGGACAGGGGAATCAGCCCCAGCATTTT. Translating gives CANRSGQGNQPQHF.

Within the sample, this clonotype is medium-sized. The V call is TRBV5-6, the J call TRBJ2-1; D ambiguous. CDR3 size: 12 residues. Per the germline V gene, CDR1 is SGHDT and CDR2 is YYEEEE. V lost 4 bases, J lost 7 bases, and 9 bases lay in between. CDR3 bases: TGTGCCAGCAGCACCCGGCTGAATGAGCAGTTCTTC. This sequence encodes CASSTRLNEQFF.

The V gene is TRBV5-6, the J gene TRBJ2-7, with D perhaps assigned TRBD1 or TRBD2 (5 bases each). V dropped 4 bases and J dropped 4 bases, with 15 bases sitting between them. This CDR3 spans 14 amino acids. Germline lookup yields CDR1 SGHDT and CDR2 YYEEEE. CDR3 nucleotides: TGTGCCAGCAGCCCCGGGCCAGGGAGATACGAGCAGTACTTC. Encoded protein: CASSPGPGRYEQYF.

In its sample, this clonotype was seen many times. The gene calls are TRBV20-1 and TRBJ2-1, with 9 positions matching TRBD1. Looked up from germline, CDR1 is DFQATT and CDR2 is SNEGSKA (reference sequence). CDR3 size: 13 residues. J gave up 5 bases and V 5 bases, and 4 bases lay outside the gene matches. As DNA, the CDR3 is TGCAGTGCTGGTCGACAGGGGGACAATGAGCAGTTCTTC. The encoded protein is CSAGRQGDNEQFF.

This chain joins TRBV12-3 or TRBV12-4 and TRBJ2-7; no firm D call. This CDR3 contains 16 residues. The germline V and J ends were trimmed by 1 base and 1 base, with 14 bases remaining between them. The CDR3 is CASSLVPGPFSYEQYF. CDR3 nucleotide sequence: TGTGCCAGCAGTTTAGTCCCAGGACCTTTTTCCTACGAGCAGTACTTC.

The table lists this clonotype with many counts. CDR3 sequence reads: CASSSGGAYSNQPQHF. The CDR3 DNA reads as TGTGCCAGCAGCTCCGGAGGTGCCTATAGCAATCAGCCCCAGCATTTT. The V and J genes are TRBV5-5 and TRBJ1-5, with D uncertain. This CDR3 region has 16 residues. The V end was cut by 3 bases, the J end by 0 bases, with 13 bases between. Germline V CDR1 and CDR2: SGHKS, YYEKEE (reference sequence).

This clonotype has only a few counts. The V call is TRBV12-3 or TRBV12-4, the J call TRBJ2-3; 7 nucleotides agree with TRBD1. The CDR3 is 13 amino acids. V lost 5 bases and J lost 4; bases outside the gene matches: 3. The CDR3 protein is CASSVTGADTQYF. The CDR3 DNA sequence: TGTGCCAGCAGTGTCACAGGGGCAGATACGCAGTATTTT.

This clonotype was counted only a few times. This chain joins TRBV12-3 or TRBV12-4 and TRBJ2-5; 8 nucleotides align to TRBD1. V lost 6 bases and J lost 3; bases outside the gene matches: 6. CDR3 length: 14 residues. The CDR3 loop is CASSPDRGEETQYF. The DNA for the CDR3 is TGTGCCAGCAGCCCAGACAGGGGTGAAGAGACCCAGTACTTC.

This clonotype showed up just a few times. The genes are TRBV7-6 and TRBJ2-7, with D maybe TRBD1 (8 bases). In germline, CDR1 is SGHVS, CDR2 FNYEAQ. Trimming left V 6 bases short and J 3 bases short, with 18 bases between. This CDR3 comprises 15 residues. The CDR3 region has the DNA TGTGCCAGCAGACGTTACAGGGGGGGAAACTACGAGCAGTACTTC. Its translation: CASRRYRGGNYEQYF. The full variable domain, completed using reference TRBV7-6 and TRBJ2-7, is GAGVSQSPRYKVTKRGQDVALRCDPISGHVSLYWYRQALGQGPEFLTYFNYEAQQDKSGLPNDRFSAERPEGSISTLTIQRTEQRDSAMYRCASRRYRGGNYEQYFGPGTRLTVT.

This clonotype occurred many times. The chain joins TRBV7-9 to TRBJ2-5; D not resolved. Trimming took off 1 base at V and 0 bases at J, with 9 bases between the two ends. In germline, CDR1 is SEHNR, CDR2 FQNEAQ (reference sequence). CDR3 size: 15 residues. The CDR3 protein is CASSLGSLYQETQYF. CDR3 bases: TGTGCCAGCAGCTTAGGGTCCCTATACCAAGAGACCCAGTACTTC.

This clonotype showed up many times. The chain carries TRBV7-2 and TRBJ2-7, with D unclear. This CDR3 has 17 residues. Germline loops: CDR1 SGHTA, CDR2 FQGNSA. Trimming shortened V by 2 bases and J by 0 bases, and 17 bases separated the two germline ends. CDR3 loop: CASSLRPPDPISYEQYF. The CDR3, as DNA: TGTGCCAGCAGCTTACGCCCCCCCGACCCCATCTCCTACGAGCAGTACTTC. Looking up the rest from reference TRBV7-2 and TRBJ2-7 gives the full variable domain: GAGVSQSPSNKVTEKGKDVELRCDPISGHTALYWYRQSLGQGLEFLIYFQGNSAPDKSGLPSDRFSAERTGGSVSTLTIQRTQQEDSAVYLCASSLRPPDPISYEQYFGPGTRLTVT.

CDR3 sequence reads: CASAQETQYF. The CDR3 DNA is TGCGCCAGCGCCCAAGAGACCCAGTACTTC. The chain links TRBV5-1 to TRBJ2-5; no firm D call. Looked up from germline, CDR1 is SGHRS and CDR2 is YFSETQ. CDR3 length: 10 amino acids. Between the trimmed V and J ends, which lost 7 bases and 1 base, there was a span of 2 bases.

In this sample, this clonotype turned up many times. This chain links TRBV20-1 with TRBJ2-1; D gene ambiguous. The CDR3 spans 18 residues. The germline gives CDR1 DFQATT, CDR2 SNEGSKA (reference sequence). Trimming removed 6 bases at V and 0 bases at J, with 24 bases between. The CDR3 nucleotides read TGCAGTGCCTCACTCAGACGTTACGAAGCGATCTCCTACAATGAGCAGTTCTTC. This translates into CSASLRRYEAISYNEQFF.

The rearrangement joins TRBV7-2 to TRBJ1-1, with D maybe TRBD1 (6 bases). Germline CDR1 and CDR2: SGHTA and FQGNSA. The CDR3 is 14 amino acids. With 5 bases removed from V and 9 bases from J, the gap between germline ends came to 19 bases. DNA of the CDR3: TGTGCCAGCAGCCAAAGGACAGCGACCGATCAAGCTTTCTTT. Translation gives CASSQRTATDQAFF.

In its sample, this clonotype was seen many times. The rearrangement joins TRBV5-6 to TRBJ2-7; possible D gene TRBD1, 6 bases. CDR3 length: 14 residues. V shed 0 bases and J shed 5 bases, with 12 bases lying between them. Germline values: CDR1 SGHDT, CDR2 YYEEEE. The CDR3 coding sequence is TGTGCCAGCAGCTTGGGCGCAGGGGTCCACGAGCAGTACTTC. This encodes CASSLGAGVHEQYF.

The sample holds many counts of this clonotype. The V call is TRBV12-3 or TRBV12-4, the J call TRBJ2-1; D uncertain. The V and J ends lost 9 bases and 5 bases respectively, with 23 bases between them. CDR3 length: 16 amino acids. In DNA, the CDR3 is TGTGCCAGTAGCCACGGGTGGACCAACCTCCACAATGAGCAGTTCTTC. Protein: CASSHGWTNLHNEQFF.

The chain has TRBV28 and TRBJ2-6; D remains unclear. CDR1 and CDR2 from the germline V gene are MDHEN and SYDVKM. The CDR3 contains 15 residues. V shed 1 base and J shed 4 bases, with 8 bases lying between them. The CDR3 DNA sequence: TGTGCCAGCAGTTTATCCCTTGGCGGGGCCAACGTCCTGACTTTC. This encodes CASSLSLGGANVLTF.

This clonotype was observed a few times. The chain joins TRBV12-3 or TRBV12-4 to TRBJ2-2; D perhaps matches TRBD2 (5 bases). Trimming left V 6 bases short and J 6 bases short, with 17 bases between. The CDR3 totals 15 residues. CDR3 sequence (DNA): TGTGCCAGCAGCCGGACTTCTCGTCTTTCCGGGGAGCTGTTTTTT. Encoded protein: CASSRTSRLSGELFF.

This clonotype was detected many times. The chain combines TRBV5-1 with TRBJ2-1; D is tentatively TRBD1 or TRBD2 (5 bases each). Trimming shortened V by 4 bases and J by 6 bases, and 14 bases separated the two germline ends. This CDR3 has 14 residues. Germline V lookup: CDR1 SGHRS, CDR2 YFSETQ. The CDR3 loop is CASSPSGPTNEQFF. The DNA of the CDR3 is TGCGCCAGCAGCCCGTCGGGGCCGACCAATGAGCAGTTCTTC.

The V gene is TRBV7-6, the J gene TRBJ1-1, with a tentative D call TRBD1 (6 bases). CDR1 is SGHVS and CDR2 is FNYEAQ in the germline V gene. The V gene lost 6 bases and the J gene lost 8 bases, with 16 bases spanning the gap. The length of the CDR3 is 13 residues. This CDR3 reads CASSPPGAGEAFF. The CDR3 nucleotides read TGTGCCAGCAGTCCACCGGGGGCAGGAGAAGCTTTCTTT.

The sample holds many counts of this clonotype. For the CDR3, the DNA is TGTGCCAGCAGTCCCCAAGACCAGGCCTACGAGCAGTACTTC. Translated: CASSPQDQAYEQYF. The V call is TRBV12-3 or TRBV12-4, the J call TRBJ2-7; D gene ambiguous. The length of the CDR3 is 14 residues. The V end was cut by 5 bases, the J end by 2 bases, with 13 bases between.

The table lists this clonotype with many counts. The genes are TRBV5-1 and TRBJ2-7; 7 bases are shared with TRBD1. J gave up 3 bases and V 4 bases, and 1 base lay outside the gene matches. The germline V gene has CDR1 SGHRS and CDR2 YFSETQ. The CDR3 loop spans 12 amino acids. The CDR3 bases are TGCGCCAGCAGCCGGGACAGCTACGAGCAGTACTTC. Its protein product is CASSRDSYEQYF.

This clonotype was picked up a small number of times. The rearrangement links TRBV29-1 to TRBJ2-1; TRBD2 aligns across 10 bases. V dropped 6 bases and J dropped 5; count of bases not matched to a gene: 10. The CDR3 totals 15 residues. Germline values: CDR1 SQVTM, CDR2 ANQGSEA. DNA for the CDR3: TGCAGCGTAGCTAATTGGACTAGCGGACACAATGAGCAGTTCTTC. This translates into CSVANWTSGHNEQFF.

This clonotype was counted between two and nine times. DNA for the CDR3: TGTGCCAGCAGCTTGGGGGATAGCGGGAGGGCCTACGAGCAGTACTTC. It encodes CASSLGDSGRAYEQYF. J is TRBJ2-7 and V is TRBV5-4, with TRBD2 matching over 11 bases. The CDR3 runs to 16 residues. The V gene's germline CDR1 is SGHNT and CDR2 YYREEE (reference sequence). The V gene end was trimmed by 0 bases and the J gene end by 2 bases; junction bases not matched to a gene: 4.

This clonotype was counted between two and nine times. The CDR3 DNA sequence: TGTGCCAGCAGTGACCGGGGGCGCTCCTACGAGCAGTACTTC. It encodes CASSDRGRSYEQYF. The chain combines TRBV25-1 with TRBJ2-7, with D possibly being TRBD1 or TRBD2 (6 bases each). This CDR3 spans 14 amino acids. V gave up 3 bases and J gave up 0 bases, with 9 bases separating them. Germline CDR1 and CDR2: MGHDK and SYGVNS.